This T cell receptor (beta chain) was recorded in a study of blood T cell repertoires in COVID-19. Looking at the study overall: T cells, B-cell-depleted T cells, or PBMCs provided the cDNA or gDNA that served as material.

In the authors' workflow: Scientists estimated how many nucleated cells there were by amplifying reference gene primers. This table comes from immunoSEQ multiplex PCR, and its TCRdb copy is limited to in-frame clones, with some not included. Clone size and the V and J calls come from that table; the DNA yielded D and trimming. The repertoire holds 150,000 to 200,000 clones, 80% to 90% seen once, with roughly 9.1% in the top ten. The source is a man aged 50-60 years with active or convalescent COVID-19. Sequencing input: peripheral blood.

CDR3 residues: CASSLEGPSSYNEQFF. In DNA, the CDR3 is TGCGCCAGCAGCTTGGAGGGGCCGAGCTCCTACAATGAGCAGTTCTTC. The chain links TRBV5-1 to TRBJ2-1; D perhaps matches TRBD1 (5 bases). The CDR3 runs 16 residues. From germline, CDR1 is SGHRS and CDR2 YFSETQ. Between the trimmed V and J ends, which lost 0 bases and 0 bases, there was a span of 10 bases. Drawing the rest from reference TRBV5-1 and TRBJ2-1, the complete variable domain is KAGVTQTPRYLIKTRGQQVTLSCSPISGHRSVSWYQQTPGQGLQFLFEYFSETQRNKGNFPGRFSGRQFSNSRSEMNVSTLELGDSALYLCASSLEGPSSYNEQFFGPGTRLTVL.